This entry lists 29 T cell receptor beta chains sequenced from one sample in a study of spatial heterogeneity in lung cancer. This sample's time point: sample taken at primary tumor resection. The authors sequenced whole RNA from tumor, nontumor lung or frozen PBMC without sorting. TCRdb re-derived calls from the 5' RACE reads in MiXCR, one entry per CDR3 protein. The table lists over 14,000 distinct CDR3 sequences, approximately 7.5% of them singletons. The input for sequencing was PBMCs, taken at surgery. The receptors were gathered from a female donor with early-stage non-small cell lung cancer.

The chain joins TRBV21-1 to TRBJ2-1; the D call of TRBD1 is as the table states it, not checked on the DNA. TRBV21-1 constitutes a pseudogene. This CDR3 has 14 residues. CDR3 region: CASSKSTTGDEQFF. The CDR3, as DNA: TGTGCCAGCAGCAAAAGTACTACAGGGGATGAGCAGTTCTTC.

This clonotype was observed at least ten times. The rearrangement links TRBV6-4 to TRBJ2-2; perhaps TRBD1 as D (6 bases). V lost 5 bases and J 1 base, leaving 8 bases between the germline ends. The CDR3 runs to 14 residues. Per the germline V gene, CDR1 is MRHNA and CDR2 is SNTAGT. CDR3 in DNA: TGTGCCAGCAGTCCACAGGGGAACACCGGGGAGCTGTTTTTT. Amino acids: CASSPQGNTGELFF.

The rearrangement uses TRBV28 and TRBJ1-4; D is undetermined. This CDR3 is built from 14 residues. Trimming removed 5 bases from V and 11 bases from J, with 18 bases in between. Looked up from germline, CDR1 is MDHEN and CDR2 is SYDVKM. CDR3 region: CASSPLGTDQKLFF. CDR3 nucleotides: TGTGCCAGCAGTCCCCTCGGCACTGACCAGAAACTGTTTTTT.

At least ten counts were recorded for this clonotype. The chain has TRBV6-6 and TRBJ2-1, with TRBD2 matching over 13 bases. The V gene end was trimmed by 0 bases and the J gene end by 8 bases; junction bases not matched to a gene: 7. The CDR3 spans 17 residues. The germline V gene has CDR1 MNHNY and CDR2 SVGAGI (reference sequence). The CDR3 DNA follows: TGTGCCAGCAGTTACTCGCGCCGGACTAGCGGGGGAGATGAGCAGTTCTTC. Translation gives CASSYSRRTSGGDEQFF.

This clonotype was seen at least ten times. This chain joins TRBV6-6 and TRBJ1-2, with D possibly being TRBD1 (5 bases). The CDR3 is 14 residues long. Per germline, CDR1 MNHNY and CDR2 SVGAGI (reference sequence). The V and J ends lost 5 bases and 0 bases respectively, with 10 bases between them. CDR3 bases: TGTGCCAGCAGTAGACAGATGGCTAACTATGGCTACACCTTC. It codes for CASSRQMANYGYTF.

This clonotype came up many times. This chain links TRBV24-1 with TRBJ2-1, with TRBD1 identical over 8 bases. This CDR3 contains 18 residues. Germline V lookup: CDR1 KGHDR, CDR2 SFDVKD. The trim removed 5 bases at V and 0 bases at J, leaving 11 bases unmatched. CDR3 nucleotide sequence: TGTGCCACCAGTGCCACCTCGCAGGGGGCGATCTCCTACAATGAGCAGTTCTTC. This gives the protein CATSATSQGAISYNEQFF.

There are many counts of this clonotype. J is TRBJ2-2 and V is TRBV6-5; D gene uncertain. The germline gives CDR1 MNHEY, CDR2 SVGAGI. V was cut by 7 bases and J by 2 bases, with 14 bases left in between. This CDR3 has 15 residues. Written as DNA, the CDR3 is TGTGCCAGCAACGACCCGGGTACAAACACCGGGGAGCTGTTTTTT. Its translation is CASNDPGTNTGELFF.

This clonotype was found many times. The V call is TRBV3-1, the J call TRBJ2-2; 13 bases fit TRBD2. The V and J ends lost 4 bases and 4 bases, in that order; junction bases with no gene match: 3. CDR1 and CDR2 from the germline V gene are LGHDT and YNNKEL (reference sequence). The CDR3 spans 16 residues. In DNA, the CDR3 is TGTGCCAGCAGCCTCGGACTAGCGGGAGCCACCGGGGAGCTGTTTTTT. It translates to CASSLGLAGATGELFF.

The chain has TRBV12-3 or TRBV12-4 and TRBJ2-2; the D is unclear. The CDR3 is 17 residues long. V was clipped by 3 bases and J by 1 base, with 15 bases between them. In nucleotides, the CDR3 is TGTGCCAGCAGTTTCCCCCCTAGTCTGGAGAACACCGGGGAGCTGTTTTTT. This codes for CASSFPPSLENTGELFF.

The chain employs TRBV5-1 and TRBJ2-7; D uncertain. CDR1 is SGHRS and CDR2 is YFSETQ in the germline V gene. The CDR3 sequence is 12 residues long. The V gene lost 0 bases and the J gene lost 7 bases, with 8 bases spanning the gap. The CDR3 here is CASSLANQEQYF. The CDR3 DNA reads TGCGCCAGCAGCTTGGCCAACCAAGAGCAGTACTTC. The variable domain in full, with the rest retrieved from reference TRBV5-1 and TRBJ2-7, is KAGVTQTPRYLIKTRGQQVTLSCSPISGHRSVSWYQQTPGQGLQFLFEYFSETQRNKGNFPGRFSGRQFSNSRSEMNVSTLELGDSALYLCASSLANQEQYFGPGTRLTVT.

This clonotype was recorded a few times. This chain uses TRBV24-1 with TRBJ2-1; D remains unclear. The CDR3 has 16 amino acids. Between the trimmed V and J ends, which lost 1 base and 3 bases, there was a span of 12 bases. Germline V gives CDR1 KGHDR, CDR2 SFDVKD. CDR3 loop: CATSDFDSSVYNEQFF. The CDR3 DNA sequence: TGTGCCACCAGTGATTTCGACTCCAGCGTCTACAATGAGCAGTTCTTC.

This clonotype came up many times. V usage is TRBV6-6 and J usage is TRBJ1-3, with D uncertain. CDR1 and CDR2 from the germline V gene are MNHNY and SVGAGI (reference sequence). The CDR3 extends over 14 amino acids. Between the trimmed V and J ends, which lost 4 bases and 0 bases, there was a span of 7 bases. CDR3 region: CASSSEISGNTIYF. CDR3 coding DNA: TGTGCCAGCAGTTCGGAAATCTCTGGAAACACCATATATTTT.

CDR3 protein: CASSLPGTEYGYTF. The CDR3 DNA reads TGTGCCAGCAGCTTACCCGGGACCGAGTATGGCTACACCTTC. The chain carries TRBV11-1 and TRBJ1-2; a weak D match, TRBD1 (5 bases). V was pared by 2 bases and J by 5 bases, with 12 bases between. The CDR3 has 14 residues. Germline V CDR1 and CDR2: SGHAT, FQDESV (reference sequence).

This clonotype is deemed medium-sized. V is TRBV29-1 and J is TRBJ1-1; 7 nucleotides align to TRBD1. This CDR3 has 11 amino acids. V trimming: 7 bases; J trimming: 8 bases; junction bases outside the gene matches: 7. Germline assignment: CDR1 SQVTM and CDR2 ANQGSEA. In nucleotides, the CDR3 is TGCAGCGCTTACAGGGGAGGGGAAGCTTTCTTT. Translating it yields CSAYRGGEAFF.

This clonotype has at least ten counts. V gene TRBV20-1 combines with J gene TRBJ2-3; 8 bases map to TRBD2. The length of the CDR3 is 14 residues. V was clipped by 3 bases and J by 6 bases; unmatched bases: 8. The germline V gene encodes CDR1 DFQATT and CDR2 SNEGSKA (reference sequence). CDR3: CSARDSGRGDTQYF. The CDR3 DNA is TGCAGTGCTAGGGACAGCGGGAGAGGGGATACGCAGTATTTT.

This clonotype has ten or more counts. The chain combines TRBV27 with TRBJ2-5; 8 bases match TRBD1. V lost 6 bases to trimming and J lost 4 bases; unmatched junction nucleotides: 1. CDR3 length: 12 amino acids. CDR1 and CDR2 from the germline V gene are MNHEY and SMNVEV (reference sequence). CDR3 coding DNA: TGTGCCAGCAGAGACAGGGGAGAGACCCAGTACTTC. Protein sequence: CASRDRGETQYF.

This clonotype showed up many times. The genes are TRBV5-6 and TRBJ1-1; D is uncertain. V shed 0 bases and J shed 1 base, with 10 bases lying between them. CDR1 SGHDT and CDR2 YYEEEE come from the germline V gene. The CDR3 runs 15 residues. CDR3 in DNA: TGTGCCAGCAGCTTGGCTCCAATGGCGAACACTGAAGCTTTCTTT. Its translation is CASSLAPMANTEAFF.

The table lists this clonotype with many counts. The chain joins TRBV7-2 to TRBJ2-2, with D uncertain. V was clipped by 1 base and J by 5 bases, with 11 bases between them. CDR1 and CDR2 (germline): SGHTA, FQGNSA. This CDR3 is built from 15 residues. The CDR3 DNA reads TGTGCCAGCAGCTTAGGAGTCAGTAGAACCGGGGAGCTGTTTTTT. This codes for CASSLGVSRTGELFF.

At least ten counts were recorded for this clonotype. The V gene is TRBV20-1, the J gene TRBJ1-1, with 10 bases aligning to TRBD1. V trimming: 5 bases; J trimming: 4 bases; junction bases outside the gene matches: 13. CDR1 DFQATT and CDR2 SNEGSKA come from the germline V gene (reference sequence). The CDR3 consists of 16 residues. This CDR3 is CSAPWTGGGAGTEAFF. CDR3 DNA sequence: TGCAGTGCTCCTTGGACAGGGGGAGGTGCTGGCACTGAAGCTTTCTTT.

This clonotype came up many times. The chain has TRBV20-1 and TRBJ2-1, with TRBD2 matching 14 bases. The CDR3 has 14 amino acids. Germline V gene sequence: CDR1 DFQATT, CDR2 SNEGSKA (reference sequence). J was trimmed by 8 bases and V by 4 bases; bases with no gene match: 4. CDR3 residues: CSATGTSGSYEQFF. The CDR3, as DNA: TGCAGTGCTACCGGGACTAGCGGGAGCTATGAGCAGTTCTTC.

In its sample, this clonotype was seen many times. V gene TRBV6-5 combines with J gene TRBJ1-4; unclear D gene. This CDR3 is built from 11 residues. Germline V gene sequence: CDR1 MNHEY, CDR2 SVGAGI. V gave up 8 bases and J gave up 8 bases, with 9 bases separating them. The CDR3 DNA sequence: TGTGCCAGCGGCCTTCGGGAAAAACTGTTTTTT. This translates into CASGLREKLFF.

This clonotype appeared many times. The rearrangement links TRBV5-1 to TRBJ2-7; D not resolved. This CDR3 contains 14 residues. Germline V lookup: CDR1 SGHRS, CDR2 YFSETQ. V was shortened by 1 base and J by 3 bases, with 11 bases between the two germline ends. The CDR3 coding sequence is TGCGCCAGCAGCTTGTCCCCATCCGACTACGAGCAGTACTTC. As protein: CASSLSPSDYEQYF.

The count of this clonotype is one. The rearrangement joins TRBV14 to TRBJ2-3; maybe TRBD1 (5 bases). The CDR3 has 15 amino acids. The V and J ends lost 4 bases and 2 bases respectively, with 13 bases between them. Germline CDR1 is SGHDN and CDR2 is FVKESK. The CDR3 coding sequence is TGTGCCAGCAGCCCTGGGGCGCCGATCACAGATACGCAGTATTTT. Protein product: CASSPGAPITDTQYF. The full variable domain, in which reference TRBV14 and TRBJ2-3 provide the parts outside the CDR3, is EAGVTQFPSHSVIEKGQTVTLRCDPISGHDNLYWYRRVMGKEIKFLLHFVKESKQDESGMPNNRFLAERTGGTYSTLKVQPAELEDSGVYFCASSPGAPITDTQYFGPGTRLTVL.

For this clonotype: This may arise from a read error, as a much more abundant clone is one base away. This chain links TRBV12-3 or TRBV12-4 with TRBJ2-6; 9 bases match TRBD1. The CDR3 is 18 amino acids. The CDR3 nucleotides are TGTGCCAGCAGTTTAGAACAGGGGGCCATATCTGGGGCCACCGTCCTGACTTTC. Amino acids: CASSLEQGAISGATVLTF.

This clonotype was seen repeatedly, ten times or more. The chain couples TRBV4-2 to TRBJ2-7, with TRBD2 as a possible D gene (5 bases). The CDR3 contains 15 residues. Trimming took off 0 bases at V and 4 bases at J, with 13 bases between the two ends. Germline V gives CDR1 LGHNA, CDR2 YNFKEQ. The CDR3 DNA follows: TGTGCCAGCAGCCAAGATTTCGCGGGTCCATACGAGCAGTACTTC. It translates to CASSQDFAGPYEQYF.

This clonotype was seen repeatedly, ten times or more. The V call is TRBV6-2 or TRBV6-3, the J call TRBJ2-1; D uncertain. Germline lookup yields CDR1 MNHEY and CDR2 SVGEGT. The CDR3 runs to 14 residues. V lost 1 base and J 7 bases, leaving 11 bases between the germline ends. The CDR3 region is CASSYFGEFNEQFF. The CDR3 DNA sequence: TGTGCCAGCAGTTACTTTGGAGAGTTTAATGAGCAGTTCTTC.

In this sample, this clonotype turned up many times. The DNA for the CDR3 is TGTGCCATCAGTGAGGCTAGGGGAGGGGACTTTGATGAGCAGTTCTTC. Its protein is CAISEARGGDFDEQFF. The gene calls are TRBV10-3 and TRBJ2-1, with 7 bases identical to TRBD2. The ends lost 2 bases at V and 8 bases at J; junction bases unmatched: 12. The CDR3 contains 16 residues. Germline V gene lookup returns CDR1 ENHRY and CDR2 SYGVKD.

This clonotype is medium-sized (0.01 to 0.1%) by share. The rearrangement links TRBV10-3 to TRBJ1-1; D remains ambiguous. Germline V gene lookup returns CDR1 ENHRY and CDR2 SYGVKD. The CDR3 is 13 amino acids. V was cut by 3 bases and J by 8 bases, with 13 bases left in between. The CDR3 sequence is CAISDGLGLEAFF. CDR3 DNA: TGTGCCATCAGTGACGGGCTAGGACTCGAAGCTTTCTTT.

This clonotype was found many times. The chain recombines TRBV5-1 with TRBJ1-6; D not resolved. Germline CDR1 and CDR2: SGHRS and YFSETQ. The CDR3 is made up of 14 amino acids. V was pared by 0 bases and J by 8 bases, with 9 bases between. CDR3 DNA: TGCGCCAGCAGCTTGGACCAGTTTTATTCACCCCTCCACTTT. Protein: CASSLDQFYSPLHF.